A selection of T cell receptor beta chains follows, all from one sample in a study of regulatory T cells in long-lasting Graves disease. TCRdb re-called the multiplex PCR reads through MiXCR, storing one row per CDR3 protein. The sample carries 400,000 to 500,000 distinct CDR3 sequences, more than 20% recorded once. Sample: peripheral blood mononuclear cells (PBMCs), taken when the disease was refractory, from a patient treated with antithyroid drugs. The receptors derive from a female donor with Graves disease. Each CDR3 is given with its conserved first and last residue. Fields, in order: D gene, V gene, J gene, clone size, CDR3 DNA, CDR3 protein. The D gene is left open where the match is weak. Some rows have no size entry. The others give once, few or many, or a class for an expanded clone.

D gene: .
V gene: TRBV4-2
J gene: TRBJ1-3
clone size: .
CDR3 DNA: TGTGCCAGCAGCCAAGATACCCAGGCTACGCACACCATATATTTT
CDR3 protein: CASSQDTQATHTIYF

D gene: .
V gene: TRBV5-1
J gene: TRBJ2-5
clone size: few
CDR3 DNA: TGCGCCAGCAGCTACTACGACCAAGAGACCCAGTACTTC
CDR3 protein: CASSYYDQETQYF

D gene: TRBD1
V gene: TRBV20-1
J gene: TRBJ2-7
clone size: many
CDR3 DNA: TGCAGTGCTATACAGGGGGCGGTCTACGAGCAGTACTTC
CDR3 protein: CSAIQGAVYEQYF

D gene: TRBD2
V gene: TRBV11-2
J gene: TRBJ2-1
clone size: few
CDR3 DNA: TGTGCCAGCAGCTTTGTAGCGGGAACCAATGAGCAGTTCTTC
CDR3 protein: CASSFVAGTNEQFF

D gene: .
V gene: TRBV7-3
J gene: TRBJ2-3
clone size: .
CDR3 DNA: TGTGCCAGCAGCTTAACTCCGGCCTACACAGATACGCAGTATTTT
CDR3 protein: CASSLTPAYTDTQYF

D gene: .
V gene: TRBV10-3
J gene: TRBJ1-1
clone size: few
CDR3 DNA: TGTGCCATCAGGGGGGGGGGTCTGGGAAACACTGAAGCTTTCTTT
CDR3 protein: CAIRGGGLGNTEAFF

D gene: .
V gene: TRBV28
J gene: TRBJ1-6
clone size: many
CDR3 DNA: TGTGCCAGCCCCGAGGCCTCTTATTCACCCCTCCACTTT
CDR3 protein: CASPEASYSPLHF

D gene: .
V gene: TRBV7-6
J gene: TRBJ2-2
clone size: .
CDR3 DNA: TGTGCCAGCAGCTTATCAGTGGTGGGCACCGGGGAGCTGTTTTTT
CDR3 protein: CASSLSVVGTGELFF

D gene: .
V gene: TRBV10-3
J gene: TRBJ2-5
clone size: many
CDR3 DNA: TGTGCCATCAGTTCGATGACAGAAAAGCAAGAGACCCAGTACTTC
CDR3 protein: CAISSMTEKQETQYF

D gene: TRBD1
V gene: TRBV11-2
J gene: TRBJ2-7
clone size: many
CDR3 DNA: TGTGCCAGCAGTCGGACAGGGGGCTCCTACGAGCAGTACTTC
CDR3 protein: CASSRTGGSYEQYF

D gene: .
V gene: TRBV6-1
J gene: TRBJ1-1
clone size: .
CDR3 DNA: TGTGCCAGCAGCCGAGGGTTCGGCACTGAAGCTTTCTTT
CDR3 protein: CASSRGFGTEAFF

D gene: TRBD1
V gene: TRBV6-1
J gene: TRBJ1-1
clone size: many
CDR3 DNA: TGTGCCAGTTGCAGGACAGGGGAGGCCCTGGGAGAGAACACTGAAGCTTTCTTT
CDR3 protein: CASCRTGEALGENTEAFF

D gene: TRBD2
V gene: TRBV6-1
J gene: TRBJ2-7
clone size: many
CDR3 DNA: TGTGCCAGCAGTACCGGGACTAGCTACGACGAGCAGTACTTC
CDR3 protein: CASSTGTSYDEQYF

D gene: TRBD2
V gene: TRBV12-3/TRBV12-4
J gene: TRBJ2-5
clone size: .
CDR3 DNA: TGTGCCAGCAGCCCGATGGGGAAGACTAGCATAGGATCCCAAGAGACCCAGTACTTC
CDR3 protein: CASSPMGKTSIGSQETQYF

D gene: .
V gene: TRBV7-9
J gene: TRBJ2-7
clone size: .
CDR3 DNA: TGTGCCAGCAGCACCCGGGTAAACTATACCTACGAGCAGTACTTC
CDR3 protein: CASSTRVNYTYEQYF

D gene: TRBD1
V gene: TRBV5-1
J gene: TRBJ1-1
clone size: .
CDR3 DNA: TGCGCCAGCAGCTTGTCCCGGGACAGCCGGAACACTGAAGCTTTCTTT
CDR3 protein: CASSLSRDSRNTEAFF

D gene: TRBD2
V gene: TRBV27
J gene: TRBJ2-4
clone size: .
CDR3 DNA: TGTGCCAGCAGTTTAGCTAGCGGGGTAAACATTCAGTACTTC
CDR3 protein: CASSLASGVNIQYF

D gene: .
V gene: TRBV27
J gene: TRBJ1-1
clone size: many
CDR3 DNA: TGTGCCAGCAGCGCCAGCCCCCTCACTGAAGCTTTCTTT
CDR3 protein: CASSASPLTEAFF

D gene: .
V gene: TRBV30
J gene: TRBJ2-2
clone size: .
CDR3 DNA: TGTGCCTGGAGTACTAAGGCCGGGGAGCTGTTTTTT
CDR3 protein: CAWSTKAGELFF

D gene: .
V gene: TRBV29-1
J gene: TRBJ2-7
clone size: .
CDR3 DNA: TGCAGCGTTGCCTCAGGGGAGGCGTACGAGCAGTACTTC
CDR3 protein: CSVASGEAYEQYF

D gene: TRBD1
V gene: TRBV29-1
J gene: TRBJ1-5
clone size: few
CDR3 DNA: TGCAGCGTTTCCGGGACAGGGAGTAATCAGCCCCAGCATTTT
CDR3 protein: CSVSGTGSNQPQHF

D gene: .
V gene: TRBV27
J gene: TRBJ2-2
clone size: .
CDR3 DNA: TGTGCCAGCAGTCCAGAGATAATATCGAACACCGGGGAGCTGTTTTTT
CDR3 protein: CASSPEIISNTGELFF

D gene: TRBD2
V gene: TRBV20-1
J gene: TRBJ2-5
clone size: few
CDR3 DNA: TGCAGTGCTATAGCGGGAGGGCCGGGAGAGACCCAGTACTTC
CDR3 protein: CSAIAGGPGETQYF

D gene: .
V gene: TRBV5-8
J gene: TRBJ1-3
clone size: .
CDR3 DNA: TGTGCCAGCAGCCATGGGACGACTGGAAACACCACATATTTT
CDR3 protein: CASSHGTTGNTTYF

D gene: TRBD1
V gene: TRBV7-9
J gene: TRBJ2-1
clone size: .
CDR3 DNA: TGTGCCAGCAGCTCCGACAGGGGACTCAATGAGCAGTTCTTC
CDR3 protein: CASSSDRGLNEQFF

D gene: .
V gene: TRBV7-3
J gene: TRBJ2-2
clone size: .
CDR3 DNA: TGTGCCAGCAGCTTCCAGCGGTACGGGGAGCTGTTTTTT
CDR3 protein: CASSFQRYGELFF

D gene: .
V gene: TRBV4-2
J gene: TRBJ2-7
clone size: .
CDR3 DNA: TGTGCCAGCAGCCCAAGGACCGTATACGAGCAGTACTTC
CDR3 protein: CASSPRTVYEQYF

D gene: TRBD1
V gene: TRBV28
J gene: TRBJ1-1
clone size: many
CDR3 DNA: TGTGCCAGCAGTGGGGACCAGGGGGCAAAGACGACTGAAGCTTTCTTT
CDR3 protein: CASSGDQGAKTTEAFF

D gene: TRBD2
V gene: TRBV4-2
J gene: TRBJ2-7
clone size: few
CDR3 DNA: TGTGCCAGCAGCCAAGATCAGGGGCTAGCGGGACCCTCCTACGAGCAGTACTTC
CDR3 protein: CASSQDQGLAGPSYEQYF

D gene: .
V gene: TRBV19
J gene: TRBJ1-4
clone size: .
CDR3 DNA: TGTGCCAGTAGTATCAACAGGGACGAAAAACTGTTTTTT
CDR3 protein: CASSINRDEKLFF

D gene: .
V gene: TRBV7-3
J gene: TRBJ2-7
clone size: few
CDR3 DNA: TGTGCCAGCAGCTTAAGGGGGGCCAACGAGCAGTACTTC
CDR3 protein: CASSLRGANEQYF

D gene: .
V gene: TRBV7-3
J gene: TRBJ2-3
clone size: .
CDR3 DNA: TGTGCCAGCAGCTCTAGCCCTCGCGGTTCCAATACGCAGTATTTT
CDR3 protein: CASSSSPRGSNTQYF

D gene: .
V gene: TRBV7-3
J gene: TRBJ2-5
clone size: many
CDR3 DNA: TGTGCCAGCAGCTTAATGGGCAGACAAGAGACCCAGTACTTC
CDR3 protein: CASSLMGRQETQYF

D gene: .
V gene: TRBV9
J gene: TRBJ1-1
clone size: .
CDR3 DNA: TGTGCCAGCAGCGCACAGGAAGGAAAGAACACTGAAGCTTTCTTT
CDR3 protein: CASSAQEGKNTEAFF

D gene: .
V gene: TRBV5-5
J gene: TRBJ1-2
clone size: few
CDR3 DNA: TGTGCCAGCAGCTTGGACACAGCCCCTAGGGGCTATGGCTACACCTTC
CDR3 protein: CASSLDTAPRGYGYTF

D gene: TRBD2
V gene: TRBV7-2
J gene: TRBJ2-5
clone size: .
CDR3 DNA: TGTGCCAGCAGCGACGTAGCGGGAGGGGGAGAGACCCAGTACTTC
CDR3 protein: CASSDVAGGGETQYF

D gene: .
V gene: TRBV20-1
J gene: TRBJ1-2
clone size: many
CDR3 DNA: TGCAGTGCTAGAGTTGACAGCCATGGCTACACCTTC
CDR3 protein: CSARVDSHGYTF

D gene: .
V gene: TRBV18
J gene: TRBJ1-5
clone size: .
CDR3 DNA: TGTGCCAGCTCACCTGTTGCAGTCAGGGATCAGCCCCAGCATTTT
CDR3 protein: CASSPVAVRDQPQHF

D gene: TRBD1
V gene: TRBV3-1
J gene: TRBJ1-5
clone size: .
CDR3 DNA: TGTGCCAGCAGCGCCTCGACAGGGGCCGGCAATCAGCCCCAGCATTTT
CDR3 protein: CASSASTGAGNQPQHF

D gene: TRBD2
V gene: TRBV29-1
J gene: TRBJ2-1
clone size: .
CDR3 DNA: TGCAGCGTTGCTAGCGGAGGAAATGAGCAGTTCTTC
CDR3 protein: CSVASGGNEQFF

D gene: TRBD2
V gene: TRBV7-8
J gene: TRBJ2-6
clone size: few
CDR3 DNA: TGTGCCAGCAGCGCAGGACTAGCGGGAGAGTCTGGGGCCAACGTCCTGACTTTC
CDR3 protein: CASSAGLAGESGANVLTF

D gene: TRBD2
V gene: TRBV5-6
J gene: TRBJ2-2
clone size: few
CDR3 DNA: TGTGCCAGCAGCCTCGAGGGGCGGGTGGCTAGCGGGAGTTCAACCGGGGAGCTGTTTTTT
CDR3 protein: CASSLEGRVASGSSTGELFF

D gene: .
V gene: TRBV13
J gene: TRBJ2-5
clone size: many
CDR3 DNA: TGTGCCAGCAGCTCAACCTTGGGCCAAGAGACCCAGTACTTC
CDR3 protein: CASSSTLGQETQYF

D gene: .
V gene: TRBV2
J gene: TRBJ2-4
clone size: many
CDR3 DNA: TGTGCCAGCAGTGTAACTGGGGTAGCCAAAAACATTCAGTACTTC
CDR3 protein: CASSVTGVAKNIQYF

D gene: .
V gene: TRBV27
J gene: TRBJ2-3
clone size: few
CDR3 DNA: TGTGCCAGCAGTCTTTTCGGCCCTAGCACAGATACGCAGTATTTT
CDR3 protein: CASSLFGPSTDTQYF

D gene: .
V gene: TRBV11-2
J gene: TRBJ2-7
clone size: many
CDR3 DNA: TGTGCCAGCAGCTTAATCCAGTTCTCCTACGAGCAGTACTTC
CDR3 protein: CASSLIQFSYEQYF

D gene: .
V gene: TRBV7-9
J gene: TRBJ2-5
clone size: many
CDR3 DNA: TGTGCCAGCGACTACTACGGGGAGACCCAGTACTTC
CDR3 protein: CASDYYGETQYF

D gene: TRBD1
V gene: TRBV12-3/TRBV12-4
J gene: TRBJ2-7
clone size: many
CDR3 DNA: TGTGCCAGCGGGACAGGCATTACAATGTCCTACGAGCAGTACTTC
CDR3 protein: CASGTGITMSYEQYF

D gene: .
V gene: TRBV2
J gene: TRBJ2-7
clone size: few
CDR3 DNA: TGTGCCAGAGCCGCAGACAACGAGCAGTACTTC
CDR3 protein: CARAADNEQYF

D gene: TRBD2
V gene: TRBV7-9
J gene: TRBJ2-1
clone size: .
CDR3 DNA: TGTGCCAGCAGCTTAATGGTAGCGGGAGGAAATGAGCAGTTCTTC
CDR3 protein: CASSLMVAGGNEQFF

D gene: .
V gene: TRBV28
J gene: TRBJ1-4
clone size: many
CDR3 DNA: TGTGCCAGCAGTTCCGGACAGTTTGCAACTAATGAAAAACTGTTTTTT
CDR3 protein: CASSSGQFATNEKLFF